The clone carrying this TCR beta chain has only a few counts. V lost 5 bases, J lost 6 bases, and 4 bases stayed unmatched. The CDR3 has 14 amino acids. Germline loops: CDR1 SSHAT, CDR2 FNYEAQ (reference sequence). The entry originates in a study of T-cell reconstitution after alpha-beta-depleted transplantation in children. Construction of the TCRbeta library involved unique molecular identifiers. One entry per CDR3 protein results from TCRdb running MiXCR on the PCR reads. In the table there are some 290,000 distinct CDR3 sequences, approximately 20% of which are singletons. The chain carries TRBV7-7 and TRBJ2-2; 9 bases line up with TRBD2. This sample comprised PBMCs, mostly from graft donor cells, obtained 180 days after TCRalphabeta/CD19-depleted stem cell transplant. The receptor was derived from a male patient aged 10 to 17 who had a stem cell transplant for acute lymphoblastic leukemia, so the T cells may come from the graft donor. CDR3 protein: CASSGSGSSGELFF. CDR3 coding DNA: TGTGCCAGCAGCGGTAGCGGGAGTTCCGGGGAGCTGTTTTTT.